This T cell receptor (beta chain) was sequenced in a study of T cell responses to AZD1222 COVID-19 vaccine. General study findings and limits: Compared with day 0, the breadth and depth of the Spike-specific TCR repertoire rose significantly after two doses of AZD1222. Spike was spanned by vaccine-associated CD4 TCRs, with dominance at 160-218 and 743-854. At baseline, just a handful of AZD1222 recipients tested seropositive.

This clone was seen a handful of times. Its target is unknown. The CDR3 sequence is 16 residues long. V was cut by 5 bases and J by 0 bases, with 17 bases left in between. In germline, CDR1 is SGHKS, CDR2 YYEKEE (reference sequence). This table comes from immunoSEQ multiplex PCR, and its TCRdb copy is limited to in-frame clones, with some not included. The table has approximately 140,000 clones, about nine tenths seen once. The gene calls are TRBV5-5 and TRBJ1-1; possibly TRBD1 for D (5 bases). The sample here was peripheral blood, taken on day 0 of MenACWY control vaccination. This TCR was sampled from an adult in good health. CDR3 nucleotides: TGTGCCAGCAGACAACGACAGTCTGCAATGAACACTGAAGCTTTCTTT. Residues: CASRQRQSAMNTEAFF. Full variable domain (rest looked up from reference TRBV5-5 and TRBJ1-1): DAGVTQSPTHLIKTRGQQVTLRCSPISGHKSVSWYQQVLGQGPQFIFQYYEKEERGRGNFPDRFSARQFPNYSSELNVNALLLGDSALYLCASRQRQSAMNTEAFFGQGTRLTVV.